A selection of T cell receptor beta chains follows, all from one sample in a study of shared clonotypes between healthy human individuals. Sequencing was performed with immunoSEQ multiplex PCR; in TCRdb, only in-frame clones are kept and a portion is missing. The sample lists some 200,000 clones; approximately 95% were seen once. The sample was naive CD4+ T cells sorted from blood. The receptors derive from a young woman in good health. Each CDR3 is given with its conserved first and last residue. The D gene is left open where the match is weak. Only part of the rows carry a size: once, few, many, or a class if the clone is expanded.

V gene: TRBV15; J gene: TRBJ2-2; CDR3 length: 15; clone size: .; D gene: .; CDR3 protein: CATTGGVTNTGELFF; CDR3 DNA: TGTGCCACCACCGGCGGGGTGACGAACACCGGGGAGCTGTTTTTT
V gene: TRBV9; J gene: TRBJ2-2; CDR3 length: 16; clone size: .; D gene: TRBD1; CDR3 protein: CASSAGQADSTGELFF; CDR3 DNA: TGTGCCAGCAGCGCGGGACAGGCCGACTCCACCGGGGAGCTGTTTTTT
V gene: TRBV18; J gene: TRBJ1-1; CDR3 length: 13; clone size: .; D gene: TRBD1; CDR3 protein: CASSRQGNTEAFF; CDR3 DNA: TGTGCCAGCTCAAGACAGGGGAACACTGAAGCTTTCTTT
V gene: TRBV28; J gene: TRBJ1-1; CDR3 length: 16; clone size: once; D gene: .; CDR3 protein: CASSHALPGLRTEAFF; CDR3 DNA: TGTGCCAGCAGCCACGCCCTGCCAGGGTTACGGACTGAAGCTTTCTTT
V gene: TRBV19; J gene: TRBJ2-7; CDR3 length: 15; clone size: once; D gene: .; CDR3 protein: CASSIQGLSSYEQYF; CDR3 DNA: TGTGCCAGTAGTATACAGGGGCTGAGCTCCTACGAGCAGTACTTC
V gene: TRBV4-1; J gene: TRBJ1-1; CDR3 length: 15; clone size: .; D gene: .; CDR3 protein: CASSHRMGDGTEAFF; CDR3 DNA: TGCGCCAGCAGCCACAGGATGGGGGACGGCACTGAAGCTTTCTTT
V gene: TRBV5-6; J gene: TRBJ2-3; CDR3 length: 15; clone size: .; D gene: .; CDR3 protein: CASSFLTGTTDTQYF; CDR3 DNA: TGTGCCAGCAGCTTCCTAACAGGGACGACAGATACGCAGTATTTT
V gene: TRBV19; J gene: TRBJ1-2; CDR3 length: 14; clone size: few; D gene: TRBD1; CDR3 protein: CASRLLGQGNGYTF; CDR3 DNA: TGTGCCAGTAGGCTCCTTGGACAGGGAAATGGCTACACCTTC
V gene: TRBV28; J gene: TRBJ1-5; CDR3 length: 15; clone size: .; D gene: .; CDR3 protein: CASSLWGQGSQPQHF; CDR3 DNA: TGTGCCAGCAGCTTATGGGGGCAGGGGAGTCAGCCCCAGCATTTT
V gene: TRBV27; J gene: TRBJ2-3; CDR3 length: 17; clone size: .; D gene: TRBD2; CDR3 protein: CASRVTRTSGRKDTQYF; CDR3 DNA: TGTGCCAGCAGGGTCACTAGAACTAGCGGGCGTAAGGATACGCAGTATTTT
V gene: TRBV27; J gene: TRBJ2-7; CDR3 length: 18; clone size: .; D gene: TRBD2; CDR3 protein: CASSLSGSSGRDYYEQYF; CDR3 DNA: TGTGCCAGCAGTTTATCGGGGAGTAGCGGGAGGGACTACTACGAGCAGTACTTC
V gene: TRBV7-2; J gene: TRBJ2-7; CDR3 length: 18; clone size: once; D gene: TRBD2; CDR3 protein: CASSPLIAGLAGANEQYF; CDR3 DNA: TGTGCCAGCAGCCCACTTATAGCAGGACTAGCGGGAGCTAACGAGCAGTACTTC
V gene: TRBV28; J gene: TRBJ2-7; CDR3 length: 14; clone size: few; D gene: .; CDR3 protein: CASRVGGVAYEQYF; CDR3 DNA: TGTGCCAGCAGGGTTGGAGGGGTTGCCTACGAGCAGTACTTC
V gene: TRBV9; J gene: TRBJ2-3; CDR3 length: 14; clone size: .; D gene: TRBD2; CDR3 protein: CASRRAGAGDTQYF; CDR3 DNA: TGTGCCAGCCGGCGGGCGGGAGCTGGAGATACGCAGTATTTT
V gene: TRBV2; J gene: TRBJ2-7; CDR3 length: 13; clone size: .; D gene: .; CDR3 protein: CASRDDSSYEQYF; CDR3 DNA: TGTGCCAGCAGGGATGACAGTTCATACGAGCAGTACTTC
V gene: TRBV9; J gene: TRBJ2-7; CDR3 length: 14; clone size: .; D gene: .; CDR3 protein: CASSLSGISYEQYF; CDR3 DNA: TGTGCCAGCAGCCTATCAGGTATTTCCTACGAGCAGTACTTC
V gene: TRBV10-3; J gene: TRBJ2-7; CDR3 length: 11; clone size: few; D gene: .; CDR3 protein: CAISGGYEQYF; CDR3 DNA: TGTGCCATCAGTGGGGGATACGAGCAGTACTTC
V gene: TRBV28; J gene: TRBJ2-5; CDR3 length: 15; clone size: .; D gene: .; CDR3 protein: CASSLASATQETQYF; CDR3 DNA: TGTGCCAGCAGTTTGGCTAGCGCGACCCAAGAGACCCAGTACTTC
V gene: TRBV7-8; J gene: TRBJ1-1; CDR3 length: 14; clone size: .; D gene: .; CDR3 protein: CASSLPPRGTEAFF; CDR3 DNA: TGTGCCAGCAGCTTACCCCCTCGGGGCACTGAAGCTTTCTTT
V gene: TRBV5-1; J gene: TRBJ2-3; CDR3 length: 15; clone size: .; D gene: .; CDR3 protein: CASSLTGGGGFTQYF; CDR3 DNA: TGCGCCAGCAGCTTGACTGGCGGAGGGGGTTTTACGCAGTATTTT
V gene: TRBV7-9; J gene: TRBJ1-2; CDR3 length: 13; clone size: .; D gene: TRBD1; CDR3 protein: CASSSGQGDGYTF; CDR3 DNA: TGTGCCAGCAGCTCGGGACAGGGAGATGGCTACACCTTC